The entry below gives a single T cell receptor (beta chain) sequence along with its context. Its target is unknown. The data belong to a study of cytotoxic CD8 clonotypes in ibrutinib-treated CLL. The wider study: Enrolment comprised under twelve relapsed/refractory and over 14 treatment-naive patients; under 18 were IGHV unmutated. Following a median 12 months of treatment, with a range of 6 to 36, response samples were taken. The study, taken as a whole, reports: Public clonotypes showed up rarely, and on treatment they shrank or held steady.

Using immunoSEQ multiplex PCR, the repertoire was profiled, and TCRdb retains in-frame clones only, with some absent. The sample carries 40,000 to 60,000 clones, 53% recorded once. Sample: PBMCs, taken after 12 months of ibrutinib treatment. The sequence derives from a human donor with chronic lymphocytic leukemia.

The CDR3 DNA is TGTGCCACCAGCAGTCAGGGAGGTAATCAGCCCCAGCATTTT. It translates to CATSSQGGNQPQHF. The chain has TRBV15 and TRBJ1-5; perhaps TRBD1 as D (5 bases). Trimming removed 3 bases from V and 4 bases from J, with 10 bases in between. The CDR3 totals 14 residues. Germline assignment: CDR1 LNHNV and CDR2 YYDKDF (reference sequence).